Listed below are T cell receptor beta chains from one sample, sequenced in a study of blood T cell repertoires in COVID-19. This table comes from immunoSEQ multiplex PCR, and its TCRdb copy is limited to in-frame clones, with some not included. The top ten clones hold around 1.5% of a sample with about 200,000 clones, 85% to 90% of them seen once. Sequenced: peripheral blood. The receptors originated from a man between 18 and 29 years old with active or convalescent COVID-19. CDR3s include the opening cysteine and the closing phenylalanine or tryptophan. Each record gives: V gene, CDR3 protein.

v_call: TRBV9; cdr3_aa: CASSTQGWDYEQYF
v_call: TRBV2; cdr3_aa: CASSEITGDNSPLHF
v_call: TRBV7-9; cdr3_aa: CASSGQGYGYTF
v_call: TRBV5-5; cdr3_aa: CASSSTQGLGTEAFF
v_call: TRBV18; cdr3_aa: CASSPRQETQYF
v_call: TRBV2; cdr3_aa: CASSETNRGYGYTF
v_call: TRBV6-2/TRBV6-3; cdr3_aa: CASSYRGAGGNQPQHF
v_call: TRBV9; cdr3_aa: CASSGQNSTSGSSIDEQFF
v_call: TRBV2; cdr3_aa: CATTDRLNTEAFF
v_call: TRBV7-2; cdr3_aa: CASSFNIPDTQYF
v_call: TRBV7-3; cdr3_aa: CASSVTSGSGELFF
v_call: TRBV7-8; cdr3_aa: CASSLDSTMNTEAFF
v_call: TRBV6-5; cdr3_aa: CASSRTGNEQFF
v_call: TRBV29-1; cdr3_aa: CSVGTGRNEQFF
v_call: TRBV10-3; cdr3_aa: CATAFGTSGSEDTQYF
v_call: TRBV18; cdr3_aa: CASSHLQGPYGYTF
v_call: TRBV4-2; cdr3_aa: CASSPRLVSTGELFF
v_call: TRBV5-8; cdr3_aa: CASSFHRDVNTEAFF
v_call: TRBV19; cdr3_aa: CASTNRNYGYTF
v_call: TRBV3-1/TRBV3-2; cdr3_aa: CASSHGPGTGSSNYGYTF
v_call: TRBV5-1; cdr3_aa: CASSLAGGTTSDNEQFF
v_call: TRBV9; cdr3_aa: CASSLAGPASGHNEQFF
v_call: TRBV19; cdr3_aa: CASSSADQPQHF
v_call: TRBV6-6; cdr3_aa: CASSVQGYTEAFF
v_call: TRBV13; cdr3_aa: CASSSLGQLNTEAFF
v_call: TRBV4-3; cdr3_aa: CASSQEGQGASPLHF
v_call: TRBV11-2; cdr3_aa: CASSLELAGKNIQYF
v_call: TRBV5-3; cdr3_aa: CARSLIVWRGGRDTQYF
v_call: TRBV6-6; cdr3_aa: CASSYMQGVFNQPQHF
v_call: TRBV24-1; cdr3_aa: CATRDRWGNEQFF
v_call: TRBV19; cdr3_aa: CASSLNGQGTLNTEAFF
v_call: TRBV3-1/TRBV3-2; cdr3_aa: CASEGTGDYGYTF